Only a few counts were recorded for the clone carrying this T cell receptor beta chain. The antigen remains undetermined. The CDR3 has 17 residues. After removal of 0 bases from V and 0 bases from J, the junction contained 4 bases not matched to a gene. CDR1 is KGHSH and CDR2 is LQKENI in the germline V gene. Investigators reverse transcribed all isolated RNA, so they sequenced expressed TCRB transcripts. The repertoire was sequenced with immunoSEQ multiplex PCR; TCRdb's copy has only in-frame clones and lacks some. The table shows approximately 380,000 clones, with more than 12% occurring only once. The sample comes from a study of beta chain features in type 1 diabetes. General study findings and limits: PCR might show a preference for shorter templates, equally across patients and controls.

The chain employs TRBV18 and TRBJ1-4, with TRBD1 identical over 7 bases. The sequenced material came from naive CD4+ T cells from blood. The clonotype was recovered from a woman between 18 and 29 years old in good health. The CDR3 spells CASSPPGQIATNEKLFF. The DNA of the CDR3 is TGTGCCAGCTCACCACCGGGACAGATAGCAACTAATGAAAAACTGTTTTTT.